The table lists the clone carrying this T cell receptor (beta chain) with a count of one. What it binds is unknown. This record belongs to a study of graft-versus-host responses after intestinal transplantation. Study at large: Each recipient received anti-thymocyte globulin induction, then tacrolimus and steroids for approximately three years. The study, taken as a whole, reports: Recipient marrow contained GvH clones, some of which appeared first in ileum or blood. Early post-transplant falls in HvG clones accompanied the peak levels of circulating GvH clones.

Sequenced by immunoSEQ multiplex PCR; TCRdb stores in-frame clones only, minus some. The sample lists about 130,000 clones, around 90% occurring once. Germline V gene sequence: CDR1 SGHRS, CDR2 YFSETQ. V shed 4 bases and J 5 bases; nucleotides not matched to a gene: 3. This CDR3 has 14 amino acids. This sequence joins TRBV5-1 and TRBJ1-6, with 7 nucleotides matching TRBD1. The specimen comprised unstimulated CD4+ T cells sorted from spleen or lymph node cells, sampled before intestinal transplant. The receptor was isolated from a human donor who received an intestinal transplant. CDR3 coding DNA: TGCGCCAGCAGCCCCGGGACAGATAATTCACCCCTCCACTTT. Translating gives CASSPGTDNSPLHF.